The clone carrying this TCR beta chain was seen a handful of times. Its matching antigen is unknown. In the library, unique molecular identifiers were attached to individual cDNA molecules. TCRdb re-derived calls from the 5' RACE reads in MiXCR, one entry per CDR3 protein. The sample holds 75,000 or so distinct CDR3 sequences, approximately 16% seen once. Researchers extracted total RNA from unfractionated whole blood. The source of the sample is a study of human T cells and chemical hapten exposure. Turning to the study itself: Slight differences in pooled library volume were the main source of varying TCR yields across samples. Notes on the study in general: TCRs whose frequency exceeded 1 in 1000 remained the same following DPC sensitization.

The sequence came from a female donor in good health.

This CDR3 is CASSIDQESGKSTDTQYF. For the CDR3, the DNA is TGTGCCAGTAGTATAGATCAGGAGTCAGGAAAGAGCACAGATACGCAGTATTTT. The genes are TRBV19 and TRBJ2-3; D not resolved. The CDR3 runs to 18 residues. V dropped 0 bases and J dropped 0 bases, with 16 bases sitting between them. CDR1 and CDR2 from the germline V gene are LNHDA and SQIVND (reference sequence).